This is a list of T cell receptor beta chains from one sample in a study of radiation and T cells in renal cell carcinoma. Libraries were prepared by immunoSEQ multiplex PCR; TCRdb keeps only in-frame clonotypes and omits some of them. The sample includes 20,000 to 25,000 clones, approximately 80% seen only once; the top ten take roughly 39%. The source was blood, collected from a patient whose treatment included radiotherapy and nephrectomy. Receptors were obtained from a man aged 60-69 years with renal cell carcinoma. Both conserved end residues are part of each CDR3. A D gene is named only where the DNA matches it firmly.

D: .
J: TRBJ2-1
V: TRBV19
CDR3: CASGVVVGSYNEQFF

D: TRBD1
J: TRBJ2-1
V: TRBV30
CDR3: CAWSVLGTGNEQFF

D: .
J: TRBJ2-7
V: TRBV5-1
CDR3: CASSFKEIGVYEQYF

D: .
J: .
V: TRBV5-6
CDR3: CASSPIPGANEQYF

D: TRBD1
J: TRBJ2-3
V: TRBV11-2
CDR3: CASSRDRGGGTDTQYF

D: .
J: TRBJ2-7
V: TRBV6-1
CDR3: CASSVTEPYEQYF

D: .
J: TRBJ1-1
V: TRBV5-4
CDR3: CASTEGMNTEAFF

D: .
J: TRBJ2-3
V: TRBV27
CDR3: CASKLFGATDTQYF

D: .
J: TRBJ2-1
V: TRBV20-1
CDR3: CSASRKLEQFF

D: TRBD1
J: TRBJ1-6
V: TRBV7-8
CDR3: CASSPQTGGKNSPLHF

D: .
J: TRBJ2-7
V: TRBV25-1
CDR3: CASTKGGSFSYEQYF

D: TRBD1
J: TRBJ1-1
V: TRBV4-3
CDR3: CASSQDLGQGATEAFF

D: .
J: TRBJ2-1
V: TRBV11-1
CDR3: CASSLEGWLGNYNEQFF

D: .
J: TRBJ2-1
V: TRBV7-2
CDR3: CASSLVGASGSYNEQFF

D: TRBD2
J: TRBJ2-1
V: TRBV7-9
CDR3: CASSPPTSVDNEQFF

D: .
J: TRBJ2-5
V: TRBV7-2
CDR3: CASSLMGRETQYF

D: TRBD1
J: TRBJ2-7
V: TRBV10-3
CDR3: CAIKPGDRGLGEQYF

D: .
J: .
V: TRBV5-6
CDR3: CASSFQGEQYF

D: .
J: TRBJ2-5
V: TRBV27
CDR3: CASSFFSQKETQYF

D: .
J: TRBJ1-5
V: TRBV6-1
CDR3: CASSEIRSGVGPQPQHF

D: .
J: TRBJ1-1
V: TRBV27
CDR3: CASTLMGGGGTEAFF

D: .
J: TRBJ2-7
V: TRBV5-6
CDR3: CASSPGTYSYEQYF

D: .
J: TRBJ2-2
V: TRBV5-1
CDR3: CASSSPTDEGPTGELFF

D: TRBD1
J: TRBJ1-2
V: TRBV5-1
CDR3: CASSLTRQGINYGYTF

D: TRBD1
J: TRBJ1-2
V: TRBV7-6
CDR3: CASSLDDRGIGYTF

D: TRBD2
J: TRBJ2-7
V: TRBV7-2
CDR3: CASSLGTSRIEQYF

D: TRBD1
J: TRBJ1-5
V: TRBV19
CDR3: CASSVRDRQGYQPQHF

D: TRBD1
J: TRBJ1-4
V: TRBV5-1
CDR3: CASSLETSGGSEKLFF

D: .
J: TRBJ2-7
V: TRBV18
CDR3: CASSPPLGSYEQYF

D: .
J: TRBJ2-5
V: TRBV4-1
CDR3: CASSLRRVDETQYF

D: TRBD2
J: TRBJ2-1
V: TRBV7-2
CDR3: CASSPGGTPYNEQFF

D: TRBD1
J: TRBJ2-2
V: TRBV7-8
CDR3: CASRRTGGAGELFF

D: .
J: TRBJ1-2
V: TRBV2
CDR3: CASSGTVNGYTF

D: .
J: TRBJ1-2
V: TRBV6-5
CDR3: CASSSGYGYTF

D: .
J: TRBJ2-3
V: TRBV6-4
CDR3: CASSDDRRTDTQYF

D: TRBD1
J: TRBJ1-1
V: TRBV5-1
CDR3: CASSRVTGGTEAFF

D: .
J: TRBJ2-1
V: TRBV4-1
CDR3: CASSQPGVSSYNEQFF

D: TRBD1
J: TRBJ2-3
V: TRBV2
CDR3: CASSEGGGLTDTQYF

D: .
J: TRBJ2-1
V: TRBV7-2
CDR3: CASSGGSSSYNEQFF

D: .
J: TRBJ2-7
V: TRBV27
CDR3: CASSARVLGSYEQYF

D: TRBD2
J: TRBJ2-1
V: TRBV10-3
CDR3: CAISESGLAGGSDNEQFF

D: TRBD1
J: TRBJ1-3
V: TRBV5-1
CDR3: CASSPRTGGPGNTIYF

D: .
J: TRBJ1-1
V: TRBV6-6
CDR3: CASSYSRTDANTEAFF

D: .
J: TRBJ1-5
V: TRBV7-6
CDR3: CASSLSQRQPQHF

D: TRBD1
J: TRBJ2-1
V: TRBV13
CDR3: CASTGQGRSNEQFF

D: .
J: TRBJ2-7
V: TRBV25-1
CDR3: CASSVTGQYEQYF

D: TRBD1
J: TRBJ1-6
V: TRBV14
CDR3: CASSQAGTAYSPLHF

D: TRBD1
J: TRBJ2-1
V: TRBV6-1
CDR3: CASSQPGQGQFF

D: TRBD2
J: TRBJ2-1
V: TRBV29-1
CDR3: CSAAGTSIYNEQFF

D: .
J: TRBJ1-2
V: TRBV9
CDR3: CASSTSQENYGYTF

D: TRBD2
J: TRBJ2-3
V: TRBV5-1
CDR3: CASSITGLATDTQYF

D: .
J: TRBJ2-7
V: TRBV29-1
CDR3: CSARVSSYEQYF

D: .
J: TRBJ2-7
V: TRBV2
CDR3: CASRASYEQYF

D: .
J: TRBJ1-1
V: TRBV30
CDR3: CAWSAGVLETEAFF

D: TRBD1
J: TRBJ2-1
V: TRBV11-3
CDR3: CASSSFTTGAEQFF

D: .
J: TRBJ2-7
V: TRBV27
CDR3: CASSLLAGSQGSYEQYF

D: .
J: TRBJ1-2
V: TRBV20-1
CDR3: CSALRSYGYTF

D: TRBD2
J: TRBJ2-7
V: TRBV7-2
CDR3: CASSLFSGGTYEQYF

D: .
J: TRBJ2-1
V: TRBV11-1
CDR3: CASSPSWTSREQFF

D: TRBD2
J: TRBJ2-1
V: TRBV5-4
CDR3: CASSETTSVDNEQFF